This TCR beta chain was found in a study of blood T cells in healthy people across ages. Study conclusions and caveats: Both higher diversity and more naive CD4+ cells marked long-lived donors when set against aged donors. Since the PBMCs were unsorted, naive and antigen-experienced cells could not be conclusively compared.

CDR3 size: 14 residues. Germline CDR1 is SEHNR and CDR2 is FQNEAQ (reference sequence). Trimming removed 5 bases from V and 5 bases from J, with 16 bases in between. With a J-beta primer mix and a sample-barcoded 5' primer, a second PCR ran roughly 7 to 11 cycles. Each cDNA molecule was tagged by a template-switch adaptor that had 12 random nucleotides. MiXCR, applied by TCRdb to the 5' RACE reads, yields one record per CDR3 protein. The sample has 500,000 to 650,000 distinct CDR3 sequences, over 25% seen once. Comment on this clonotype: Its antigen is not known.

The same sample was also studied in work on T cells of mothers and their children.

This clonotype was obtained from a boy between 2 and 10 years old in good health. The chain employs TRBV7-9 and TRBJ2-7; TRBD2 is a possible D gene (5 bases). Sequences were obtained from blood. Here the CDR3 DNA reads TGTGCCAGCAGCCCGCCGGTGCTCGGGAACGAGCAGTACTTC. Its protein product is CASSPPVLGNEQYF.